This TCR beta chain was sequenced during a study of CD8 T cells in ankylosing spondylitis. The study's findings and limits: Ankylosing spondylitis blood appeared to be characterized by a TCR beta motif of eight or nine highly homologous variants.

Trimming took off 5 bases at V and 0 bases at J, with 10 bases between the two ends. This CDR3 has 13 residues. The germline gives CDR1 DFQATT, CDR2 SNEGSKA (reference sequence). TCRdb re-derived calls from the 5' RACE reads in MiXCR, one entry per CDR3 protein. The profile shows about 480,000 distinct CDR3 sequences, under 20% of them singletons. This clonotype was observed a few times. Its target is unknown. This TCR was recovered from a male donor with ankylosing spondylitis. Input material: blood, either unsorted or a sorted T cell fraction (not recorded which). The chain carries TRBV20-1 and TRBJ1-1; D perhaps matches TRBD1 (6 bases). CDR3: CSASGDMNTEAFF. CDR3 nucleotides: TGCAGTGCTTCAGGGGACATGAACACTGAAGCTTTCTTT.